The clone carrying this T cell receptor (beta chain) has only a few counts. The antigen is not known. The data belong to a study of beta chain features in type 1 diabetes. Findings and caveats of the study: For cells with high TCR expression, cDNA sequencing could yield over-representation. Significant though moderate, a shortening of TCRB CDR3s appeared in all four CD4+ subsets of Type 1 diabetes patients. Type 1 diabetes patients had fewer VDJ junction insertions and more deletions.

All of the isolated RNA was reverse transcribed, so expressed TCRB transcripts were sequenced. The method was immunoSEQ multiplex PCR; TCRdb's version includes in-frame clones alone and lacks a portion of them. In the table there are about 260,000 clones, 20% of which are singletons. With V trimmed by 8 bases and J by 5 bases, 5 bases remained unmatched. Germline loops: CDR1 SNHLY, CDR2 FYNNEI. The CDR3 is 13 residues long. Isolation of CD4+ naive, central memory, regulatory and stem cell-like memory cells was achieved by sorting via CD45RO/CCR7/CD25/CD127/CD95/CD27. Material: naive CD4+ T cells from blood. The origin of this receptor is a woman in her 40s with type 1 diabetes. The J gene is TRBJ1-2, the V gene TRBV2, with 10 bases aligning to TRBD1. CDR3 amino acids: CASSGTGDYGYTF. In DNA form, the CDR3 reads TGTGCCAGCTCCGGGACAGGGGATTATGGCTACACCTTC.